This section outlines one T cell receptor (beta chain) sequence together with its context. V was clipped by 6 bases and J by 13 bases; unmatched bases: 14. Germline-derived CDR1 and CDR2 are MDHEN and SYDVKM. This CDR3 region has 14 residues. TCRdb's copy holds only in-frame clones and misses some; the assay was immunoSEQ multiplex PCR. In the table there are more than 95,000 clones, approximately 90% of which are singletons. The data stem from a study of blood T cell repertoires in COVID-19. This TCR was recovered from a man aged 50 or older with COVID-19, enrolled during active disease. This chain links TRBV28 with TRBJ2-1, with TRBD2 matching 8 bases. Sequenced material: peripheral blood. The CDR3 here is CASRIDFPGGPQFF. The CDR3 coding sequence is TGTGCCAGCAGAATTGACTTTCCGGGAGGGCCCCAGTTCTTC.